In its sample, the clone carrying this T cell receptor beta chain was seen once. The antigen is not known. At one end the junction does not follow the germline gene, possibly because of a read error. The sample comes from a study of T cell repertoires in aging, cancer and after chemotherapy. The overall study: Donors were grouped into six age bands spanning 30 or younger through 70 or older. The full dataset contained 8.5 million to 10 million TCR reads. Study outcomes and limitations: Loss of evenness, beyond lost richness, contributed to age-related TCR diversity decline in cancer patients. Compared with age-matched healthy donors, untreated hematological or solid cancer patients showed higher blood TCR clonality.

A mixed TRB-A/B primer pool amplified rearranged TRB by multiplex touch-down PCR. TCRdb processed the multiplex PCR reads anew with MiXCR; each CDR3 protein has one entry. The table includes 7,000 to 10,000 distinct CDR3 sequences, 35% to 45% detected once. Amplification of TCR beta used genomic DNA extracted from peripheral blood. The TCR sequence derives from a human donor with a solid tumor. The material sequenced was blood.

The CDR3: CASSLVGGRAGELFF. The CDR3, as DNA: TGTGCCAGCAGTTTAGTAGGGGGGAGGGCCGGGGAGCTGTTTTTT. The V and J genes are TRBV11-3 and TRBJ2-2, with D maybe TRBD2 (7 bases). The CDR3 has 15 residues. Germline CDR1 SGHNT, CDR2 YENEEA.